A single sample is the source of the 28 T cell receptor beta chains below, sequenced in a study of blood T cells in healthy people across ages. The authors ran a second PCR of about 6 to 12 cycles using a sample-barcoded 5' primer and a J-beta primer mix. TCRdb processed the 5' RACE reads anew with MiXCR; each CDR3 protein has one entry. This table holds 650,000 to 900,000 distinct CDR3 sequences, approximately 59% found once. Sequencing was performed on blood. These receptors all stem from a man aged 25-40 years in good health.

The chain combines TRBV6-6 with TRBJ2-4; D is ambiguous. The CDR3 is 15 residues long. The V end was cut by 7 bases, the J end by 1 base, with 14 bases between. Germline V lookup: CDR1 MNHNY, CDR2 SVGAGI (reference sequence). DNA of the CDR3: TGTGCCAGCATGGGGATTCTACAGGCCAAAAACATTCAGTACTTC. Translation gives CASMGILQAKNIQYF.

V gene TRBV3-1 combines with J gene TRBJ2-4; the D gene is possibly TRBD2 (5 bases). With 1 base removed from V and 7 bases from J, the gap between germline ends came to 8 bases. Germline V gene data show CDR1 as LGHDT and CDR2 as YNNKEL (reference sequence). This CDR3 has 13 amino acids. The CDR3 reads CASSQAGLNIQYF. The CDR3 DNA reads TGTGCCAGCAGCCAAGCCGGACTGAACATTCAGTACTTC.

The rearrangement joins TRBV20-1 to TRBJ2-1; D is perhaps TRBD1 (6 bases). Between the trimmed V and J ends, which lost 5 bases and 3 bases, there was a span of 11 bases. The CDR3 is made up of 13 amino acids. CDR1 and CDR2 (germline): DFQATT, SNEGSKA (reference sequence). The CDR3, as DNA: TGCAGTGCTCCCCTACAGGGCTACAATGAGCAGTTCTTC. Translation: CSAPLQGYNEQFF.

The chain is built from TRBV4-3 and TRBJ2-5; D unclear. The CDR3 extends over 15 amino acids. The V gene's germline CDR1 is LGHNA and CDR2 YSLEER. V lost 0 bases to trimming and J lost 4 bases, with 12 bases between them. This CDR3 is CASSQERPPRETQYF. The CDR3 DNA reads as TGCGCCAGCAGCCAAGAGAGGCCCCCGCGAGAGACCCAGTACTTC.

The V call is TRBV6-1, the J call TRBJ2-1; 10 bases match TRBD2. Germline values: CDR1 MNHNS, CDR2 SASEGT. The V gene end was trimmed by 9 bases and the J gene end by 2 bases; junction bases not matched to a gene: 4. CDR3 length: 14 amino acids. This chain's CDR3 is CASTTSGPYNEQFF. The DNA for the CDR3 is TGTGCCAGTACGACTAGCGGGCCCTACAATGAGCAGTTCTTC.

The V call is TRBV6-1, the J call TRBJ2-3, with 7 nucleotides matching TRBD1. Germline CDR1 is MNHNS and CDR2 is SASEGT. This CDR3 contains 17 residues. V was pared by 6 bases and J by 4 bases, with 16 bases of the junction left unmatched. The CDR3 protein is CASSEFRGGDGADTQYF. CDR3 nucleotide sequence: TGTGCCAGCAGCGAGTTTAGAGGGGGCGATGGCGCAGATACGCAGTATTTT.

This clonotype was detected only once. For the CDR3, the DNA is TGTGCCAGCAGTACTTATACCGGGACAGGGGGCGATGAGGAGACCCAGTTCTTC. Residues: CASSTYTGTGGDEETQFF. This sequence joins TRBV27 and TRBJ2-5; 12 bases align to TRBD1. The last part of the DNA fits TRBJ2-1 better; the J call may be wrong. Germline loops: CDR1 MNHEY, CDR2 SMNVEV (reference sequence). This CDR3 region has 18 residues.

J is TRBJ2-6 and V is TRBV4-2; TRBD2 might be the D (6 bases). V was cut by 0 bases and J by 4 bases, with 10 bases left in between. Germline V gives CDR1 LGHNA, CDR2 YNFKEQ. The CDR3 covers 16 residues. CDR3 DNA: TGTGCCAGCAGCCAAGATTTCGGAGGGGGGGCCAACGTCCTGACTTTC. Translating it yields CASSQDFGGGANVLTF.

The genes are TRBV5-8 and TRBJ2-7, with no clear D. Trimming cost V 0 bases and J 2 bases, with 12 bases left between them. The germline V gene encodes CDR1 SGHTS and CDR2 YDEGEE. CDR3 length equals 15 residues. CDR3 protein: CASSLDQQRTYEQYF. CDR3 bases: TGTGCCAGCAGCTTGGACCAGCAGCGAACCTACGAGCAGTACTTC.

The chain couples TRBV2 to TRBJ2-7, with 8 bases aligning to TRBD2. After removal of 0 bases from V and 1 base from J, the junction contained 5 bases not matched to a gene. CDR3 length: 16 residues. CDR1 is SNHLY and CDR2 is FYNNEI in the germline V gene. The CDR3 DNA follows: TGTGCCAGCAGTGAAGCTGGGACTAGTGTATCCTACGAGCAGTACTTC. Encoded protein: CASSEAGTSVSYEQYF.

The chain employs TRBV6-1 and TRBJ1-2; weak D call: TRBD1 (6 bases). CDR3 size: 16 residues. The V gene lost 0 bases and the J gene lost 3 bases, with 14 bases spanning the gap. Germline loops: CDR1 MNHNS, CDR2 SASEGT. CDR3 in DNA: TGTGCCAGCAGTGAAGCTCCTCGGGGGCGATACTATGGCTACACCTTC. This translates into CASSEAPRGRYYGYTF.

The CDR3 bases are TGTGCCATCAACAAAGGGACAGGGGCCTACGAGCAGTACTTC. As protein: CAINKGTGAYEQYF. The gene calls are TRBV10-3 and TRBJ2-7, with TRBD1 matching over 10 bases. Trimming cost V 7 bases and J 2 bases; bases outside gene matches: 5. CDR1 is ENHRY, CDR2 SYGVKD, per germline. The CDR3 runs 14 residues.

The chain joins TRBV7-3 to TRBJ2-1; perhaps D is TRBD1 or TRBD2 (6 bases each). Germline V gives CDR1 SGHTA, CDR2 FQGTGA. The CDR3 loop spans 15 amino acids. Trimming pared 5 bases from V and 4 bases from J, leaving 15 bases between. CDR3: CASSTGASEYNEQFF. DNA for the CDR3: TGTGCCAGCAGCACGGGGGCTAGCGAGTACAATGAGCAGTTCTTC. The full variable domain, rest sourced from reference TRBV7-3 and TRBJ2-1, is GAGVSQTPSNKVTEKGKYVELRCDPISGHTALYWYRQSLGQGPEFLIYFQGTGAADDSGLPNDRFFAVRPEGSVSTLKIQRTERGDSAVYLCASSTGASEYNEQFFGPGTRLTVL.

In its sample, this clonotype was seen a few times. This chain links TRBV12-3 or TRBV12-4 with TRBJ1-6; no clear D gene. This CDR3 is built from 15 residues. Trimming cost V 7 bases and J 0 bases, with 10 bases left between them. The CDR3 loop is CASTKLSSYNSPLHF. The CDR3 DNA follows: TGTGCCAGCACCAAACTTAGCTCCTATAATTCACCCCTCCACTTT.

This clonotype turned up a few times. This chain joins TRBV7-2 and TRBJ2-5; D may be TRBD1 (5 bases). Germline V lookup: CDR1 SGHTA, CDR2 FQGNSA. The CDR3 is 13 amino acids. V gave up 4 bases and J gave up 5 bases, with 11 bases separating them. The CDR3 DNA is TGTGCCAGCAGCTCGGCAGGGTGGGAGACCCAGTACTTC. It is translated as CASSSAGWETQYF. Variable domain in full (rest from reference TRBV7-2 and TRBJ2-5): GAGVSQSPSNKVTEKGKDVELRCDPISGHTALYWYRQSLGQGLEFLIYFQGNSAPDKSGLPSDRFSAERTGGSVSTLTIQRTQQEDSAVYLCASSSAGWETQYFGPGTRLLVL.

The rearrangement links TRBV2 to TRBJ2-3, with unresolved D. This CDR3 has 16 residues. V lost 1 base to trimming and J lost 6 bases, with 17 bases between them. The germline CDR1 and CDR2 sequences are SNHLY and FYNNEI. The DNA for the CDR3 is TGTGCCAGCAGTGAAGGGACCCCTGCGATGGTCGATACGCAGTATTTT. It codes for CASSEGTPAMVDTQYF.

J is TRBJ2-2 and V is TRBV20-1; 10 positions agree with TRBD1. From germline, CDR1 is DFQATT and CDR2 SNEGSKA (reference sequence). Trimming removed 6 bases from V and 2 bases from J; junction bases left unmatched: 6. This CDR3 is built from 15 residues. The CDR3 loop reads CSAPDRGSNTGELFF. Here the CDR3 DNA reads TGCAGTGCCCCGGACAGGGGGAGTAACACCGGGGAGCTGTTTTTT.

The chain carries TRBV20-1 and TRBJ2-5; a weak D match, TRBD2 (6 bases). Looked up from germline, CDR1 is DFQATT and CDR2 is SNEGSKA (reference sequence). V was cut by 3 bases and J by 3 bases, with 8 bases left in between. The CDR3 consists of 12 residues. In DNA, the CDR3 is TGCAGTGCTAGGGGACTTGAAGAGACCCAGTACTTC. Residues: CSARGLEETQYF.

CDR3 sequence reads: CSVPFFGSVSETQYF. The CDR3 DNA is TGCAGCGTTCCCTTTTTTGGGTCTGTTTCTGAGACCCAGTACTTC. The chain carries TRBV29-1 and TRBJ2-7; D uncertain. TRBJ2-5 matches the DNA end more closely, so the J call is doubtful. Germline values: CDR1 SQVTM, CDR2 ANQGSEA. The CDR3 runs 15 residues.

CDR3 residues: CASSSGQGAGYGYTF. The CDR3 nucleotides read TGTGCCAGCAGCTCCGGACAGGGGGCCGGGTATGGCTACACCTTC. The chain employs TRBV7-2 and TRBJ1-2; 11 bases fit TRBD1. J lost 5 bases, V lost 4 bases, and 6 bases had no gene match. This CDR3 is built from 15 residues. Germline CDR1 reads SGHTA; CDR2 reads FQGNSA.

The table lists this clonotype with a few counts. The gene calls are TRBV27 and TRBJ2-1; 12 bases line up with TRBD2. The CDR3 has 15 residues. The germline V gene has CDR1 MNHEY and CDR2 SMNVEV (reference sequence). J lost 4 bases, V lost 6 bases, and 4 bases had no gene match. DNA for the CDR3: TGTGCCAGCAGCCAACTAGCGGGGGGTTACAATGAGCAGTTCTTC. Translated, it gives CASSQLAGGYNEQFF.

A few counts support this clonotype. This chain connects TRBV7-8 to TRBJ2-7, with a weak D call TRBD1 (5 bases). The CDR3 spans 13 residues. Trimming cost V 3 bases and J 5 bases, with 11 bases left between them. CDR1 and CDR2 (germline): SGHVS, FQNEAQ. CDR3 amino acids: CASSLRTINEQYF. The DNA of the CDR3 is TGTGCCAGCAGCTTGCGGACAATCAACGAGCAGTACTTC.

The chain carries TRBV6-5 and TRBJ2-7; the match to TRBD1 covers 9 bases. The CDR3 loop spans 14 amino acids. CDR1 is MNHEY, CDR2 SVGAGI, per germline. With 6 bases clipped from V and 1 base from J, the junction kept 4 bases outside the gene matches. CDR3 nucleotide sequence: TGTGCCAGCAGGGCCGGGACAGGGTCCTACGAGCAGTACTTC. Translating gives CASRAGTGSYEQYF.

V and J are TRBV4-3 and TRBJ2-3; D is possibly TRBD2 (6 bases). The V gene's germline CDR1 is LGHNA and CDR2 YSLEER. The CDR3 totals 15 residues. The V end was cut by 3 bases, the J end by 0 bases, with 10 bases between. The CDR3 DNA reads TGCGCCAGCAGCCACGCGGGGTCGAGCACAGATACGCAGTATTTT. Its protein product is CASSHAGSSTDTQYF.

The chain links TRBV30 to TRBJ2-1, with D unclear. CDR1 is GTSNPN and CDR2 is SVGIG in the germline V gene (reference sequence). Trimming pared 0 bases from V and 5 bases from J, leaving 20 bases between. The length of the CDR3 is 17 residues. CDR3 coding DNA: TGTGCCTGGAGTGTAGGTACACGACTCGGGCTTGACAATGAGCAGTTCTTC. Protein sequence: CAWSVGTRLGLDNEQFF.

The CDR3 loop is CASSSVEQEYF. CDR3 in DNA: TGTGCCAGCAGCTCGGTGGAGCAGGAGTACTTC. The genes are TRBV5-6 and TRBJ2-5; D is unresolved. V dropped 3 bases and J dropped 12 bases, with 12 bases sitting between them. Per germline, CDR1 SGHDT and CDR2 YYEEEE. This CDR3 is built from 11 residues.

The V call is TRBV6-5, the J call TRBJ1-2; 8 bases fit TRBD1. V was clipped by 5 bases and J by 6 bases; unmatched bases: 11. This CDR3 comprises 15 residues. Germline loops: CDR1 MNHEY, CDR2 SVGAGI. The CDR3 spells CASSLGDRTLDGYTF. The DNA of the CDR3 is TGTGCCAGCAGTCTGGGGGACAGGACACTCGATGGCTACACCTTC.

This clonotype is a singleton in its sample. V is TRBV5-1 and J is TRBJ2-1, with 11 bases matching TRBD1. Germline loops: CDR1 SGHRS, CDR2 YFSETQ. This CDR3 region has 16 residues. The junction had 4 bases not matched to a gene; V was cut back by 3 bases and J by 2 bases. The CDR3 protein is CASSSLGQGAYNEQFF. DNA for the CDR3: TGCGCCAGCAGCTCGCTGGGACAGGGGGCCTACAATGAGCAGTTCTTC.